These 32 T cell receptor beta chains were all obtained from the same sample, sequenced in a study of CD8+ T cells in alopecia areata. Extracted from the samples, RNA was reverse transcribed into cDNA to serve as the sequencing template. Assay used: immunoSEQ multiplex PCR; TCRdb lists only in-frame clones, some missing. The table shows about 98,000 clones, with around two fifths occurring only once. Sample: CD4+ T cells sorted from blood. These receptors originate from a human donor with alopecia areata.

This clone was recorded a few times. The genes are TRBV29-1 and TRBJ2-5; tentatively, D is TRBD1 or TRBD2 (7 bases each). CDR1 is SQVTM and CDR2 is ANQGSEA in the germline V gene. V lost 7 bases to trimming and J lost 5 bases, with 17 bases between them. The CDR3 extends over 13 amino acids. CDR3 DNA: TGCAGCGCCGGGGGGAGGGGGCCGGAGACCCAGTACTTC. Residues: CSAGGRGPETQYF.

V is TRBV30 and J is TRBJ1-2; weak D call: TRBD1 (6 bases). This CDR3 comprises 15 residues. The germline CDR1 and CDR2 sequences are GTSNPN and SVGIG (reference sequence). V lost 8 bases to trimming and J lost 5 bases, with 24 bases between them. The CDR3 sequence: CARTRKGGADYGYTF. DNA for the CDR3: TGTGCCAGGACACGGAAGGGGGGCGCTGATTATGGCTACACCTTC.

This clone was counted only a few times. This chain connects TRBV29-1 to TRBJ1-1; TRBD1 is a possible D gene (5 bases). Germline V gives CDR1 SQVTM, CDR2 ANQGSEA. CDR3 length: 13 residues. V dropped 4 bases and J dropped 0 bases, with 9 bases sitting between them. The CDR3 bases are TGCAGCGTTGTAGGGGCCATGAACACTGAAGCTTTCTTT. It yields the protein CSVVGAMNTEAFF.

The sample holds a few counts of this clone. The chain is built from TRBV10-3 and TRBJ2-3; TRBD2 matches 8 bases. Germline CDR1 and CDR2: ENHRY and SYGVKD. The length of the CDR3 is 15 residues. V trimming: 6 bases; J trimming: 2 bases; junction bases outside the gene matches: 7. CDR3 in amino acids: CAISGREGNTDTQYF. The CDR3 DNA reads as TGTGCCATCAGCGGGAGGGAGGGAAACACAGATACGCAGTATTTT.

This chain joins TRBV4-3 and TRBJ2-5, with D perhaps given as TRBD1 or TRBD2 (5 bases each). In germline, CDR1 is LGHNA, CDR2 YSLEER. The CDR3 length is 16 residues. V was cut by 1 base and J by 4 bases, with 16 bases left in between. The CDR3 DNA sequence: TGCGCCAGCAGCCAAGGGTTTGGGGTTGGGGGAGAGACCCAGTACTTC. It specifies CASSQGFGVGGETQYF.

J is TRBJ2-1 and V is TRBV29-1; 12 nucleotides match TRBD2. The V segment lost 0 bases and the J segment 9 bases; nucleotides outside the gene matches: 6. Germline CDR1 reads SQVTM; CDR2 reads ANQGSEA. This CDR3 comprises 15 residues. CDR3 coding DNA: TGCAGCGTTGAAGAGCTAGCGGGAGGGCCGGGTGAGCAGTTCTTC. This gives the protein CSVEELAGGPGEQFF.

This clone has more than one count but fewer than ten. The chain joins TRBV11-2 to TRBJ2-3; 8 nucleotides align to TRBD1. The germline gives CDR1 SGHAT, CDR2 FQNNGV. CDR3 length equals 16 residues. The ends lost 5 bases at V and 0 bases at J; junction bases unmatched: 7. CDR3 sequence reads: CASSDDRGFSTDTQYF. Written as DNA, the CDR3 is TGTGCCAGCAGCGACGACAGGGGTTTCAGCACAGATACGCAGTATTTT.

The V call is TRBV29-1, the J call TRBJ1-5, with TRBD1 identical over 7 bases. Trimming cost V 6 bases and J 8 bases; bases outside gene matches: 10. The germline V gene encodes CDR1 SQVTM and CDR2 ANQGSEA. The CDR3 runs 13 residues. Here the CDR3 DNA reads TGCAGCGTGGCAAGACAGGGTGGAGAGCCCCAGCATTTT. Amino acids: CSVARQGGEPQHF.

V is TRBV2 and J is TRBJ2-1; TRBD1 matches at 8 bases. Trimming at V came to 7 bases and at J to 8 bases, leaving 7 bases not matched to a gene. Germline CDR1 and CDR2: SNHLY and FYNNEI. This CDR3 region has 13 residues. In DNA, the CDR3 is TGTGCCAGCACATGGGACAGGAGCTATGAGCAGTTCTTC. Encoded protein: CASTWDRSYEQFF.

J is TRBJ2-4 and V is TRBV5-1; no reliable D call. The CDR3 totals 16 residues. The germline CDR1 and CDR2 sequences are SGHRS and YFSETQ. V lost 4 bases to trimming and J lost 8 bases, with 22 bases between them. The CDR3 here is CASSPSVLAVRDIQYF. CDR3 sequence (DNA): TGCGCCAGCAGCCCCTCCGTTCTGGCAGTAAGGGACATTCAGTACTTC.

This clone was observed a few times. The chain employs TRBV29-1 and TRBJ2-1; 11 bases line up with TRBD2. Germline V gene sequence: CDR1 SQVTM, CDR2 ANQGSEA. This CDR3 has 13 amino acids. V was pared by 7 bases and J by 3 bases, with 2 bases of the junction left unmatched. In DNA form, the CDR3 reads TGCAGCGAGACTAGCGGGAACTACAATGAGCAGTTCTTC. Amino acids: CSETSGNYNEQFF.

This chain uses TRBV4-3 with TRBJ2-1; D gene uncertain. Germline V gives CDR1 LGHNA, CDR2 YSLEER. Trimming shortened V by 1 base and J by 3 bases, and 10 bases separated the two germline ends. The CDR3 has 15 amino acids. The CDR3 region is CASSQGSRVYNEQFF. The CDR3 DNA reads TGCGCCAGCAGCCAAGGATCAAGGGTCTACAATGAGCAGTTCTTC.

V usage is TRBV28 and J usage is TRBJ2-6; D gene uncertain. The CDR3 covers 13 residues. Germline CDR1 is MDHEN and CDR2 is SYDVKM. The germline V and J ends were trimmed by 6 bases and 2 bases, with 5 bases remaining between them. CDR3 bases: TGTGCCAGCAGGGGGACTGGGGCCAACGTCCTGACTTTC. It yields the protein CASRGTGANVLTF.

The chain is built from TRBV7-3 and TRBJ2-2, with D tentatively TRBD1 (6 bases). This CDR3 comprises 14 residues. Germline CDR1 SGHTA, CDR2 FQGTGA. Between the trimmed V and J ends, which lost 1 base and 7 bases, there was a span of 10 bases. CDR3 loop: CASSLRSGDGELFF. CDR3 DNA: TGTGCCAGCAGCTTAAGATCAGGGGACGGGGAGCTGTTTTTT.

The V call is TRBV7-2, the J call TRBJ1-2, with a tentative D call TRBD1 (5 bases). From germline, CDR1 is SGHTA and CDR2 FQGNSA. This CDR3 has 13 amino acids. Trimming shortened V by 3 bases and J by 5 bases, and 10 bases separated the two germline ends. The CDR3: CASSFGTGYGYTF. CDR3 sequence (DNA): TGTGCCAGCAGCTTTGGGACGGGGTATGGCTACACCTTC. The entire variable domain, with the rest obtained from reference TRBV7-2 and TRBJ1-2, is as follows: GAGVSQSPSNKVTEKGKDVELRCDPISGHTALYWYRQSLGQGLEFLIYFQGNSAPDKSGLPSDRFSAERTGGSVSTLTIQRTQQEDSAVYLCASSFGTGYGYTFGSGTRLTVV.

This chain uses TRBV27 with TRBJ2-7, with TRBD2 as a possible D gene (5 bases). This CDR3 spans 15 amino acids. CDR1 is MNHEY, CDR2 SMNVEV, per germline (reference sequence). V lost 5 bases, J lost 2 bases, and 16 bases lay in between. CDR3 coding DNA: TGTGCCAGCAGTGCCTGGTCTCTCGGGGCCTACGAGCAGTACTTC. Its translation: CASSAWSLGAYEQYF.

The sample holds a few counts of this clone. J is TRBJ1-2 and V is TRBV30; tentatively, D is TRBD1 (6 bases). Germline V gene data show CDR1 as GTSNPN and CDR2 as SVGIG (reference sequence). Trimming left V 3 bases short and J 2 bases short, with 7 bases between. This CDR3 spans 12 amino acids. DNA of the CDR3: TGTGCCTGGAGGAGGGGGAACTATGGCTACACCTTC. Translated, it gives CAWRRGNYGYTF.

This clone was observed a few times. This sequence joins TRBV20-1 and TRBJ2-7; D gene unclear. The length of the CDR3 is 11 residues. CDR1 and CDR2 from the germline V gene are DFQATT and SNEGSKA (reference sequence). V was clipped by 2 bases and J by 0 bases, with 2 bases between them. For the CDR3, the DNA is TGCAGTGCTAGACCCTCCTACGAGCAGTACTTC. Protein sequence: CSARPSYEQYF.

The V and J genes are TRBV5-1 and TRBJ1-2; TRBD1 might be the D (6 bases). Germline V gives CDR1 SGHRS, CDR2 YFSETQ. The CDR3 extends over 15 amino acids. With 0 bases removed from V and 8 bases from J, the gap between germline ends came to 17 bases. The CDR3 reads CASSLEDSRWGGYTF. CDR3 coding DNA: TGCGCCAGCAGCTTGGAGGACAGCAGGTGGGGCGGCTACACCTTC.

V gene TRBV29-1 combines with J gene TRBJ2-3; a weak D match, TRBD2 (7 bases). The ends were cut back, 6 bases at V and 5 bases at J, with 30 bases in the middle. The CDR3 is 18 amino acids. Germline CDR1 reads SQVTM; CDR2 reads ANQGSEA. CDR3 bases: TGCAGCGTACAGCAGGGGATACGGACTAGTTACCGGGGAGATACGCAGTATTTT. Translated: CSVQQGIRTSYRGDTQYF.

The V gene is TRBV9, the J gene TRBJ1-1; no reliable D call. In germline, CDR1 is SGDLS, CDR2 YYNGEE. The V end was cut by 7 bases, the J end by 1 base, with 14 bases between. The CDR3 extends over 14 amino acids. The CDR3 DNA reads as TGTGCCAGCGGGGTCGGGCAGCCGAACACTGAAGCTTTCTTT. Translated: CASGVGQPNTEAFF.

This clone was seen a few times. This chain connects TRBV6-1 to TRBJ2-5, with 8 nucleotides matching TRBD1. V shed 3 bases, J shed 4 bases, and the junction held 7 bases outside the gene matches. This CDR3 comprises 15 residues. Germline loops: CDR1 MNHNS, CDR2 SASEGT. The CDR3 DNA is TGTGCCAGCAGTGATGGGTACAGGGGGACAGAGACCCAGTACTTC. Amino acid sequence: CASSDGYRGTETQYF.

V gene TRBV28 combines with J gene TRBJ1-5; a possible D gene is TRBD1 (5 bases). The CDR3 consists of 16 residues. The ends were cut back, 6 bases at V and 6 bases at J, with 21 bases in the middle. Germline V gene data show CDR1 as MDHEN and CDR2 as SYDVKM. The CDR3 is CASSLGRGPLGQPQHF. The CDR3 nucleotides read TGTGCCAGCAGCCTCGGGCGGGGCCCCCTCGGTCAGCCCCAGCATTTT.

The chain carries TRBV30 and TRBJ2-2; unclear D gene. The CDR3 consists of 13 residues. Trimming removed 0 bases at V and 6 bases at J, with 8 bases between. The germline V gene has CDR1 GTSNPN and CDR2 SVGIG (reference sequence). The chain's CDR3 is CAWSVQGSGELFF. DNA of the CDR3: TGTGCCTGGAGTGTACAAGGTTCCGGGGAGCTGTTTTTT.

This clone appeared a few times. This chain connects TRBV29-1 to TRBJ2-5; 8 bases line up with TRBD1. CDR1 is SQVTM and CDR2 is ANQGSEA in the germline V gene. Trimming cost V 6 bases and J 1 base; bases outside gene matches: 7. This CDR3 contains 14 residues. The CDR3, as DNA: TGCAGCGTCAAATATGGACAGGGCCAAGAGACCCAGTACTTC. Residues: CSVKYGQGQETQYF.

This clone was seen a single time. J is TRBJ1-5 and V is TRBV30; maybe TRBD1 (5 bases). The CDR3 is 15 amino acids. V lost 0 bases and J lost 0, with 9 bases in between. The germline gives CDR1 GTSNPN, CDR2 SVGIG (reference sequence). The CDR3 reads CAWSVGQSSNQPQHF. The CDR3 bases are TGTGCCTGGAGTGTGGGGCAGTCTAGCAATCAGCCCCAGCATTTT.

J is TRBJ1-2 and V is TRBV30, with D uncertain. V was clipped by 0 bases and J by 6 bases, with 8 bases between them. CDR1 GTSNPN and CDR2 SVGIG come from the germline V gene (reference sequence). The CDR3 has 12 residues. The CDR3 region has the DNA TGTGCCTGGAGTGTACATCCCAATGGCTACACCTTC. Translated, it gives CAWSVHPNGYTF.

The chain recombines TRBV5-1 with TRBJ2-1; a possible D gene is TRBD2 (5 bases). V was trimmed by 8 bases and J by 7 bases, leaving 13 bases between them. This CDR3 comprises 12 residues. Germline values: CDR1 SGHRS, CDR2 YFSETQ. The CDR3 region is CASTPSGNEQFF. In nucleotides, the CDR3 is TGCGCCAGTACCCCATCGGGGAATGAGCAGTTCTTC. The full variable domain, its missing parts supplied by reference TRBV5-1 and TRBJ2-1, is KAGVTQTPRYLIKTRGQQVTLSCSPISGHRSVSWYQQTPGQGLQFLFEYFSETQRNKGNFPGRFSGRQFSNSRSEMNVSTLELGDSALYLCASTPSGNEQFFGPGTRLTVL.

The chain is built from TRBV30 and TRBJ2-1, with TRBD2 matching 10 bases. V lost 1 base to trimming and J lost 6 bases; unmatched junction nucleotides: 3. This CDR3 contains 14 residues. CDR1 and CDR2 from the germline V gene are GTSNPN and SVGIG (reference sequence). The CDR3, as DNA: TGTGCCTGGAGTGGGGTAGCGGGAGGCAATGAGCAGTTCTTC. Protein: CAWSGVAGGNEQFF.

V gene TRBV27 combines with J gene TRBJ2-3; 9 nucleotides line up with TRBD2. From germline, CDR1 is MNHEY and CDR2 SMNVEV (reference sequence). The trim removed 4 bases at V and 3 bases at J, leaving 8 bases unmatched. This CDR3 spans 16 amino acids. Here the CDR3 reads CASSSPASGTTDTQYF. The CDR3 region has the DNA TGTGCCAGCAGTTCACCGGCTAGCGGGACAACAGATACGCAGTATTTT.

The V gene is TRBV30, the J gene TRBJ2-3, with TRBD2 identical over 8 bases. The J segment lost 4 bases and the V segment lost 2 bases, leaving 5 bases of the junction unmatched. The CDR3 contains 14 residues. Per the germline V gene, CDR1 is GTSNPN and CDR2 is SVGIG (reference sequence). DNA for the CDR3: TGTGCCTGGAGTCTTCGGACTAGCCCAGATACGCAGTATTTT. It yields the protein CAWSLRTSPDTQYF. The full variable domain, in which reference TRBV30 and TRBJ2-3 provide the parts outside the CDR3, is SQTIHQWPATLVQPVGSPLSLECTVEGTSNPNLYWYRQAAGRGLQLLFYSVGIGQISSEVPQNLSASRPQDRQFILSSKKLLLSDSGFYLCAWSLRTSPDTQYFGPGTRLTVL.

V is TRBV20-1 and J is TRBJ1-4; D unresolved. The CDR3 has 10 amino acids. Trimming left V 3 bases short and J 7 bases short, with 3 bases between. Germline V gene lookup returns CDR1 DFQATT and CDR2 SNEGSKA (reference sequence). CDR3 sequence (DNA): TGCAGTGCTAGGTCTGAAAAACTGTTTTTT. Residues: CSARSEKLFF.